The 13 T cell receptor beta chains presented below share a single source sample, sequenced in a study of T cell responses to AZD1222 COVID-19 vaccine. Sequenced by immunoSEQ multiplex PCR; TCRdb stores in-frame clones only, minus some. The sample contains 110,000 or so clones, 80% to 90% of which appear only once. The specimen comprised peripheral blood, sampled on day 0 of AZD1222 vaccination. The receptors were sampled from an adult in good health.

The chain uses TRBV7-2 and TRBJ2-7; unclear D gene. Germline values: CDR1 SGHTA, CDR2 FQGNSA. The CDR3 is 17 amino acids. The V and J ends lost 3 bases and 4 bases respectively, with 22 bases between them. The CDR3 loop is CASSFFQIGDGEYEQYF. In DNA form, the CDR3 reads TGTGCCAGCAGCTTTTTCCAAATTGGAGATGGAGAGTACGAGCAGTACTTC.

The rearrangement links TRBV19 to TRBJ2-5; 11 nucleotides align to TRBD2. From germline, CDR1 is LNHDA and CDR2 SQIVND (reference sequence). With 3 bases clipped from V and 4 bases from J, the junction kept 7 bases outside the gene matches. The CDR3 extends over 16 amino acids. The DNA for the CDR3 is TGTGCCAGTAGTATGATCCTAGCGGGAGGTCCAGAGACCCAGTACTTC. Translated: CASSMILAGGPETQYF.

This chain joins TRBV5-5 and TRBJ2-7; D is unclear. Germline CDR1 reads SGHKS; CDR2 reads YYEKEE (reference sequence). The CDR3 extends over 13 amino acids. The germline V and J ends were trimmed by 4 bases and 1 base, with 9 bases remaining between them. CDR3 in amino acids: CASSPDRSYEQYF. The CDR3 DNA reads as TGTGCCAGCAGCCCGGACCGATCCTACGAGCAGTACTTC.

The rearrangement links TRBV11-3 to TRBJ2-2, with 7 bases lining up with TRBD1. The V gene's germline CDR1 is SGHNT and CDR2 YENEEA. With 5 bases clipped from V and 4 bases from J, the junction kept 7 bases outside the gene matches. This CDR3 has 15 residues. The DNA of the CDR3 is TGTGCCAGCAGCATACAGGGGTCGGGCACCGGGGAGCTGTTTTTT. Translating gives CASSIQGSGTGELFF.

The chain employs TRBV25-1 and TRBJ2-1; 10 bases align to TRBD1. This CDR3 spans 14 amino acids. CDR1 is MGHDK and CDR2 is SYGVNS in the germline V gene. Trimming removed 5 bases from V and 9 bases from J; junction bases left unmatched: 7. CDR3 in DNA: TGTGCCAGCAGTTTGCCCGGGACAGGGGTTGAGCAGTTCTTC. Translated, it gives CASSLPGTGVEQFF.

The chain combines TRBV2 with TRBJ1-6, with TRBD1 matching 7 bases. The CDR3 extends over 13 amino acids. In germline, CDR1 is SNHLY, CDR2 FYNNEI. V shed 8 bases, J shed 6 bases, and the junction held 4 bases outside the gene matches. CDR3 bases: TGTGCCAGCGTTACAGGGGTTAATTCACCCCTCCACTTT. This gives the protein CASVTGVNSPLHF.

In this sample, this clone turned up once. The genes are TRBV7-8 and TRBJ1-5, with a weak D call TRBD1 (6 bases). CDR3 length equals 16 residues. Trimming stripped 5 bases from V and 0 bases from J, with 14 bases between. Germline values: CDR1 SGHVS, CDR2 FQNEAQ. The CDR3: CASSAQGSVSNQPQHF. The CDR3 nucleotides are TGTGCCAGCAGCGCTCAGGGGTCGGTTAGCAATCAGCCCCAGCATTTT.

J is TRBJ1-2 and V is TRBV27, with 10 bases aligning to TRBD1. The J segment lost 8 bases and the V segment lost 2 bases, leaving 5 bases of the junction unmatched. The germline CDR1 and CDR2 sequences are MNHEY and SMNVEV (reference sequence). The CDR3 contains 14 residues. DNA for the CDR3: TGTGCCAGCAGTTTAGGGACAGGGGTCTTCGGCTACACCTTC. Translated, it gives CASSLGTGVFGYTF.

This clone was counted a few times. J is TRBJ1-5 and V is TRBV19, with a tentative D call TRBD1 (6 bases). This CDR3 is 15 amino acids long. Germline V gene sequence: CDR1 LNHDA, CDR2 SQIVND (reference sequence). Trimming took 0 bases from V and 5 from J, leaving 11 bases between them. The CDR3 coding sequence is TGTGCCAGTAGTATAGAGGACAGCCCTGATCAGCCCCAGCATTTT. The encoded protein is CASSIEDSPDQPQHF.

This sequence joins TRBV2 and TRBJ2-2; no reliable D call. The germline gives CDR1 SNHLY, CDR2 FYNNEI. The CDR3 sequence is 15 residues long. Trimming removed 4 bases from V and 0 bases from J, with 9 bases in between. In DNA, the CDR3 is TGTGCCAGCAGTGTTGGGCAGTCGAACACCGGGGAGCTGTTTTTT. It yields the protein CASSVGQSNTGELFF. The full variable domain, with the rest looked up from reference TRBV2 and TRBJ2-2, is EPEVTQTPSHQVTQMGQEVILRCVPISNHLYFYWYRQILGQKVEFLVSFYNNEISEKSEIFDDQFSVERPDGSNFTLKIRSTKLEDSAMYFCASSVGQSNTGELFFGEGSRLTVL.

The rearrangement joins TRBV18 to TRBJ1-1; no clear D. V was trimmed by 4 bases and J by 7 bases, leaving 13 bases between them. CDR1 KGHSH and CDR2 LQKENI come from the germline V gene. The CDR3 has 13 amino acids. The CDR3, as DNA: TGTGCCAGCTCACAATCGAAAGGGAATGAAGCTTTCTTT. Its translation is CASSQSKGNEAFF.

The chain has TRBV19 and TRBJ2-7; D might be TRBD1 or TRBD2, each matching 5 bases. Germline V gene lookup returns CDR1 LNHDA and CDR2 SQIVND (reference sequence). There are 13 residues in the CDR3. V shed 3 bases and J shed 10 bases, with 16 bases lying between them. CDR3: CASSMEDKFAQYF. The DNA of the CDR3 is TGTGCCAGTAGTATGGAGGACAAATTCGCCCAGTACTTC. The full variable domain, rest sourced from reference TRBV19 and TRBJ2-7, is DGGITQSPKYLFRKEGQNVTLSCEQNLNHDAMYWYRQDPGQGLRLIYYSQIVNDFQKGDIAEGYSVSREKKESFPLTVTSAQKNPTAFYLCASSMEDKFAQYFGPGTRLTVT.

The genes are TRBV30 and TRBJ2-3; maybe TRBD2 (6 bases). Germline V gene data show CDR1 as GTSNPN and CDR2 as SVGIG (reference sequence). The CDR3 totals 13 residues. Deletions cut 4 bases from V and 1 base from J, with 9 bases between. CDR3 region: CAWTTGGTDTQYF. CDR3 sequence (DNA): TGTGCCTGGACAACGGGAGGCACAGATACGCAGTATTTT.